These T cell receptor beta chains were read from a single sample in a study of T cell responses to AZD1222 COVID-19 vaccine. Clones were read by immunoSEQ multiplex PCR, and TCRdb kept only the in-frame ones, dropping some. In the table there are about 200,000 clones, more than 85% of which are singletons. Material: peripheral blood, obtained 28 days after the second AZD1222 dose. The receptors originated from an adult who received the AZD1222 COVID-19 vaccine. Each CDR3 is given with its conserved first and last residue. The order of the fields is D gene, V gene, clone size, J gene, CDR3 protein, CDR3 DNA. D genes are given only for firm matches. A clone size is listed for some rows: how often the clone was seen (once, few, many), or a class if it is expanded.

>TRBD1|TRBV29-1|NA|TRBJ2-6
CSVGQSLRANVLTF
TGCAGCGTGGGACAGTCCCTGAGGGCCAACGTCCTGACTTTC
>NA|TRBV10-3|few|TRBJ2-1
CAIGAPGQYNEQFF
TGTGCCATCGGGGCGCCAGGGCAATACAATGAGCAGTTCTTC
>NA|TRBV4-1|NA|TRBJ2-2
CASSAHRDTGELFF
TGCGCCAGCAGCGCCCACAGGGACACCGGGGAGCTGTTTTTT
>NA|TRBV2|NA|TRBJ2-7
CASSASTHSRYEQYF
TGTGCCAGCAGTGCTTCTACCCACTCCCGGTACGAGCAGTACTTC
>TRBD1|TRBV9|NA|TRBJ1-2
CASSVGDRAGYGYTF
TGTGCCAGCAGCGTAGGGGACAGGGCGGGCTATGGCTACACCTTC
>NA|TRBV7-2|NA|TRBJ2-2
CASTWEGAITGELFF
TGTGCCAGCACGTGGGAAGGGGCCATCACCGGGGAGCTGTTTTTT
>NA|TRBV19|NA|TRBJ1-2
CASSWGVDGYTF
TGTGCCAGTAGTTGGGGGGTGGATGGCTACACCTTC
>TRBD2|TRBV6-2/TRBV6-3|NA|TRBJ2-1
CASSYLAGPYNEQFF
TGTGCCAGCAGTTACCTAGCGGGGCCCTACAATGAGCAGTTCTTC
>NA|TRBV28|NA|TRBJ2-3
CASSHGGATDTQYF
TGTGCCAGCAGTCATGGGGGGGCCACAGATACGCAGTATTTT
>NA|TRBV28|NA|TRBJ1-3
CASSLGKKRGNTIYF
TGTGCCAGCAGTTTGGGGAAGAAAAGGGGAAACACCATATATTTT
>NA|TRBV30|NA|TRBJ2-7
CVLTEGGGQYEQYF
TGTGTCCTCACGGAGGGGGGAGGCCAATACGAGCAGTACTTC
>NA|TRBV2|NA|TRBJ2-7
CASSERRTYEQYF
TGTGCCAGCAGTGAACGTCGGACCTACGAGCAGTACTTC
>NA|TRBV7-9|NA|TRBJ2-5
CASSFSRVQKETQYF
TGTGCCAGCAGCTTTAGCAGGGTTCAGAAAGAGACCCAGTACTTC
>NA|TRBV5-4|NA|TRBJ1-6
CASSDRKGNNSPLHF
TGTGCCAGCAGCGACCGTAAGGGGAATAATTCACCCCTCCACTTT
>NA|TRBV30|NA|TRBJ2-3
CAWSPQTSTDTQYF
TGTGCCTGGAGCCCCCAGACCAGCACAGATACGCAGTATTTT
>TRBD1|TRBV14|NA|TRBJ1-2
CASSPRQGVYGYGYTF
TGTGCCAGCAGCCCTCGACAGGGCGTGTACGGCTATGGCTACACCTTC
>NA|TRBV27|NA|TRBJ1-2
CASSLKGLLGGYTF
TGTGCCAGCAGTTTAAAAGGCCTCCTCGGTGGCTACACCTTC
>NA|TRBV11-3|NA|TRBJ2-7
CASSLEPADRTYEQYF
TGTGCCAGCAGCTTAGAGCCGGCGGACCGGACCTACGAGCAGTACTTC
>TRBD1|TRBV6-5|NA|TRBJ1-2
CASSQQGAHYGYTF
TGTGCCAGCAGTCAACAGGGGGCCCACTATGGCTACACCTTC
>NA|TRBV27|NA|TRBJ2-1
CASSPYQGNEQFF
TGTGCCAGCAGTCCCTACCAGGGCAATGAGCAGTTCTTC
>NA|TRBV6-1|NA|TRBJ1-5
CASSAGDTLYSNQPQHF
TGTGCCAGCAGTGCAGGGGACACATTGTATAGCAATCAGCCCCAGCATTTT
>NA|TRBV14|NA|TRBJ2-7
CASSLKGHEQYF
TGTGCCAGCAGCCTCAAGGGGCACGAGCAGTACTTC
>NA|TRBV6-5|NA|TRBJ1-1
CASSYSSSGMNTEAFF
TGTGCCAGCAGTTACTCGAGTTCGGGAATGAACACTGAAGCTTTCTTT
>TRBD2|TRBV2|NA|TRBJ2-2
CASLRDGGLAGELFF
TGTGCCAGTCTCCGGGACGGAGGACTAGCCGGGGAGCTGTTTTTT
>TRBD1|TRBV11-2|NA|TRBJ2-7
CASSLAQGSSYEQYF
TGTGCCAGCAGCTTAGCACAGGGGTCTTCCTACGAGCAGTACTTC
>NA|TRBV28|NA|TRBJ1-1
CASSSWTEAFF
TGTGCCAGCAGTTCGTGGACTGAAGCTTTCTTT
>TRBD2|TRBV18|NA|TRBJ2-1
CASSPLAGSGHNEQFF
TGTGCCAGCTCACCCTTAGCGGGCTCGGGTCACAATGAGCAGTTCTTC
>TRBD2|TRBV24-1|NA|TRBJ2-2
CATRTSGDTGELFF
TGTGCCACCAGGACTAGCGGGGACACCGGGGAGCTGTTTTTT
>NA|TRBV5-1|NA|TRBJ1-5
CASKHQPQHF
TGCGCCAGCAAGCACCAGCCCCAGCATTTT
>TRBD1|TRBV27|NA|TRBJ1-5
CASSFLGQGGSNQPQHF
TGTGCCAGCAGTTTTCTTGGACAGGGGGGTAGCAATCAGCCCCAGCATTTT
>TRBD2|TRBV28|NA|TRBJ2-3
CASSLWGEGVAGEETDTQYF
TGTGCCAGCAGTTTATGGGGGGAAGGTGTAGCGGGAGAGGAGACAGATACGCAGTATTTT
>TRBD1|TRBV4-1|NA|TRBJ2-7
CASSQDGTVSYEQYF
TGCGCCAGCAGCCAAGATGGGACAGTATCCTACGAGCAGTACTTC
>NA|TRBV5-1|NA|TRBJ2-1
CASSTDSGANNEQFF
TGCGCCAGCAGCACGGACAGCGGGGCAAACAATGAGCAGTTCTTC
>NA|TRBV7-3|NA|TRBJ2-1
CASSLRRRDEQFF
TGTGCCAGCAGCTTACGGAGGAGGGATGAGCAGTTCTTC
>NA|TRBV20-1|NA|TRBJ1-1
CPGNTEAFF
TGCCCAGGGAACACTGAAGCTTTCTTT